These T cell receptor beta chains were read from a single sample in a study of T cell responses to AZD1222 COVID-19 vaccine. Sequencing was performed with immunoSEQ multiplex PCR; in TCRdb, only in-frame clones are kept and a portion is missing. The sample yields under 200,000 clones, roughly 90% seen once. The sample consisted of peripheral blood, taken on day 0 of AZD1222 vaccination. Receptors were obtained from an adult in good health. CDR3s include the opening cysteine and the closing phenylalanine or tryptophan. The D gene is left open where the match is weak. Rows give clone size only sometimes, using once, few, many, or a class for an expanded clone.

j_gene: TRBJ1-6; abundance: -; d_gene: TRBD1; len: 14; v_gene: TRBV30; CDR3aa: CAWLPGQGASPLHF; CDR3nt: TGTGCCTGGCTCCCGGGACAGGGGGCTTCACCCCTCCACTTT
j_gene: TRBJ1-4; abundance: -; d_gene: TRBD1; len: 15; v_gene: TRBV18; CDR3aa: CASSPPQDRGEKLFF; CDR3nt: TGTGCCAGCTCACCACCTCAGGACAGGGGCGAAAAACTGTTTTTT
j_gene: TRBJ2-1; abundance: -; d_gene: TRBD2; len: 18; v_gene: TRBV7-3; CDR3aa: CASSSGLGGRSTYNEQFF; CDR3nt: TGTGCCAGCAGCTCTGGTTTAGGCGGGAGGTCAACCTACAATGAGCAGTTCTTC
j_gene: TRBJ1-5; abundance: -; d_gene: TRBD1; len: 15; v_gene: TRBV5-1; CDR3aa: CASSQTGTGEQPQHF; CDR3nt: TGCGCCAGCAGCCAAACCGGGACAGGTGAACAGCCCCAGCATTTT
j_gene: TRBJ2-2; abundance: -; d_gene: TRBD1; len: 15; v_gene: TRBV19; CDR3aa: CASSITGGFSGELFF; CDR3nt: TGTGCCAGTAGTATAACAGGGGGTTTTTCCGGGGAGCTGTTTTTT
j_gene: TRBJ2-1; abundance: -; d_gene: TRBD2; len: 15; v_gene: TRBV6-5; CDR3aa: CASRSAGMQNNEQFF; CDR3nt: TGTGCCAGCAGGTCAGCGGGAATGCAGAACAATGAGCAGTTCTTC
j_gene: TRBJ1-1; abundance: -; d_gene: -; len: 14; v_gene: TRBV29-1; CDR3aa: CSVKGIDMNTEAFF; CDR3nt: TGCAGCGTCAAGGGGATCGATATGAACACTGAAGCTTTCTTT
j_gene: TRBJ2-1; abundance: -; d_gene: TRBD2; len: 14; v_gene: TRBV30; CDR3aa: CAWSRLAGGHEQFF; CDR3nt: TGTGCCTGGAGTAGATTAGCGGGGGGGCATGAGCAGTTCTTC
j_gene: TRBJ1-1; abundance: -; d_gene: -; len: 14; v_gene: TRBV7-3; CDR3aa: CASSFTGLNTEAFF; CDR3nt: TGTGCCAGCAGCTTCACGGGGCTGAACACTGAAGCTTTCTTT
j_gene: TRBJ2-7; abundance: -; d_gene: TRBD2; len: 14; v_gene: TRBV5-1; CDR3aa: CASSLSGRTHEQYF; CDR3nt: TGCGCCAGCAGCTTAAGCGGGAGAACCCACGAGCAGTACTTC
j_gene: TRBJ1-5; abundance: -; d_gene: TRBD1; len: 14; v_gene: TRBV19; CDR3aa: CASSTTGDNQPQHF; CDR3nt: TGTGCCAGTAGTACAACAGGGGACAATCAGCCCCAGCATTTT
j_gene: TRBJ1-1; abundance: -; d_gene: -; len: 14; v_gene: TRBV19; CDR3aa: CASSNSDKNTEAFF; CDR3nt: TGTGCCAGTAGTAACAGCGACAAGAACACTGAAGCTTTCTTT
j_gene: TRBJ1-2; abundance: -; d_gene: TRBD1; len: 18; v_gene: TRBV9; CDR3aa: CASSVDPGTGGANYGYTF; CDR3nt: TGTGCCAGCAGCGTAGACCCCGGGACAGGGGGCGCAAACTATGGCTACACCTTC
j_gene: TRBJ1-5; abundance: -; d_gene: -; len: 15; v_gene: TRBV6-2/TRBV6-3; CDR3aa: CASSYGLGSNQPQHF; CDR3nt: TGTGCCAGCAGTTACGGTTTGGGGAGCAATCAGCCCCAGCATTTT
j_gene: TRBJ2-7; abundance: -; d_gene: TRBD1; len: 15; v_gene: TRBV11-2; CDR3aa: CASSWGDRATYEQYF; CDR3nt: TGTGCCAGCAGCTGGGGGGACAGGGCCACCTACGAGCAGTACTTC
j_gene: TRBJ1-3; abundance: -; d_gene: -; len: 13; v_gene: TRBV29-1; CDR3aa: CSAQTSSGNTIYF; CDR3nt: TGCAGCGCGCAAACGAGCTCTGGAAACACCATATATTTT
j_gene: TRBJ2-2; abundance: -; d_gene: TRBD1; len: 15; v_gene: TRBV18; CDR3aa: CASSPPTGGTGELFF; CDR3nt: TGTGCCAGCTCACCACCTACAGGGGGCACCGGGGAGCTGTTTTTT
j_gene: TRBJ2-1; abundance: -; d_gene: -; len: 17; v_gene: TRBV27; CDR3aa: CASSPLETYSSYNEQFF; CDR3nt: TGTGCCAGCAGTCCGCTGGAGACCTACAGCTCCTACAATGAGCAGTTCTTC
j_gene: TRBJ2-7; abundance: once; d_gene: -; len: 14; v_gene: TRBV9; CDR3aa: CASSVAHFSYEQYF; CDR3nt: TGTGCCAGCAGCGTAGCTCACTTTTCCTACGAGCAGTACTTC
j_gene: TRBJ2-2; abundance: -; d_gene: -; len: 14; v_gene: TRBV6-2/TRBV6-3; CDR3aa: CASSIQGLFGELFF; CDR3nt: TGTGCCAGCAGTATACAGGGCTTATTCGGGGAGCTGTTTTTT
j_gene: TRBJ1-4; abundance: once; d_gene: -; len: 15; v_gene: TRBV7-6; CDR3aa: CASSLAGGLNEKLFF; CDR3nt: TGTGCCAGCAGCTTAGCGGGGGGATTAAATGAAAAACTGTTTTTT
j_gene: TRBJ2-5; abundance: -; d_gene: -; len: 12; v_gene: TRBV6-5; CDR3aa: CASGEGWETQYF; CDR3nt: TGTGCCAGCGGCGAGGGTTGGGAGACCCAGTACTTC